Shown below are 26 T cell receptor beta chains from a single sample sequenced in a study of shared clonotypes between healthy human individuals. Repertoires were generated with immunoSEQ multiplex PCR, while TCRdb's copy carries only in-frame clones and drops some. The sample lists fewer than 1.4 million clones; approximately 80% were seen once. The sample consisted of memory CD4+ T cells from PBMCs. Subset here: CD45RA-negative fraction. All receptors come from a man aged 18 to 29 in good health. Some clones in this sample may be carry-over from other donors' samples.

Concerning this clone: The CDR3 ends on some other residue instead of the conserved phenylalanine or tryptophan, so this is likely a read error. It is unclear where the CDR3 begins or ends on the DNA, so no DNA is shown, and the CDR3 is as TCRdb lists it. The chain couples TRBV27 to TRBJ2-7; the table's D gene call, TRBD1, was not cross checked with the DNA. 11 amino acids form the CDR3, both terminal residues included. The germline V gene has CDR1 MNHEY and CDR2 SMNVEV (reference sequence). CDR3 amino acids: CASKNSGTRNN.

The V call is TRBV2, the J call TRBJ2-7; a possible D gene is TRBD1 (6 bases). From germline, CDR1 is SNHLY and CDR2 FYNNEI. The CDR3 length is 12 residues. V was shortened by 6 bases and J by 3 bases, with 9 bases between the two germline ends. Written as DNA, the CDR3 is TGTGCCAGCAGAACAGGGATCTACGAGCAGTACTTC. Translating it yields CASRTGIYEQYF.

The gene calls are TRBV9 and TRBJ1-2; D unresolved. V was cut by 5 bases and J by 2 bases, with 13 bases left in between. The CDR3 is made up of 14 amino acids. Looked up from germline, CDR1 is SGDLS and CDR2 is YYNGEE. The CDR3 DNA follows: TGTGCCAGCAGTGGTCAATCTCGGAACTATGGCTACACCTTC. It translates to CASSGQSRNYGYTF.

J is TRBJ2-7 and V is TRBV7-2; D is tentatively TRBD1 or TRBD2 (5 bases each). The CDR3 runs to 14 residues. CDR1 and CDR2 from the germline V gene are SGHTA and FQGNSA. The V and J ends lost 6 bases and 3 bases respectively, with 15 bases between them. The CDR3, as DNA: TGTGCCAGCAGTGGACCTGAGAGGGGCTACGAGCAGTACTTC. Protein sequence: CASSGPERGYEQYF.

This clone was counted once. The chain is built from TRBV5-1 and TRBJ2-5; 11 bases are shared with TRBD1. Germline loops: CDR1 SGHRS, CDR2 YFSETQ. The CDR3 extends over 18 amino acids. The trim removed 2 bases at V and 1 base at J, leaving 10 bases unmatched. The CDR3 here is CASSLEPPGTGGQETQYF. The CDR3 DNA is TGCGCCAGCAGCTTAGAACCTCCCGGGACAGGGGGCCAAGAGACCCAGTACTTC.

The CDR3 sequence: CASSPLESTQYF. DNA for the CDR3: TGTGCCAGCAGCCCTCTAGAGAGTACGCAGTATTTT. The rearrangement uses TRBV7-9 and TRBJ2-3; D is uncertain. Germline CDR1 SEHNR, CDR2 FQNEAQ (reference sequence). V was trimmed by 5 bases and J by 8 bases, leaving 11 bases between them. The CDR3 has 12 amino acids. The full variable domain, completed using reference TRBV7-9 and TRBJ2-3, is DTGVSQNPRHKITKRGQNVTFRCDPISEHNRLYWYRQTLGQGPEFLTYFQNEAQLEKSRLLSDRFSAERPKGSFSTLEIQRTEQGDSAMYLCASSPLESTQYFGPGTRLTVL.

The rearrangement joins TRBV28 to TRBJ1-3; D perhaps matches TRBD1 (5 bases). V was shortened by 6 bases and J by 0 bases, with 15 bases between the two germline ends. CDR3 length equals 16 residues. Germline V gene data show CDR1 as MDHEN and CDR2 as SYDVKM. The CDR3 DNA sequence: TGTGCCAGCAGCCGACCCGGACAAATCTCTGGAAACACCATATATTTT. Translation gives CASSRPGQISGNTIYF.

CDR3 DNA sequence: TGTGCCAGCAGTTTACCGGGACAGGGGATGAATGGCTACACCTTC. Protein sequence: CASSLPGQGMNGYTF. The chain combines TRBV28 with TRBJ1-2, with 10 bases aligning to TRBD1. The CDR3 extends over 15 amino acids. Germline-derived CDR1 and CDR2 are MDHEN and SYDVKM. V shed 2 bases, J shed 6 bases, and the junction held 6 bases outside the gene matches.

J is TRBJ1-6 and V is TRBV18; D uncertain. The germline CDR1 and CDR2 sequences are KGHSH and LQKENI. The CDR3 runs 14 residues. Trimming cost V 0 bases and J 7 bases, with 7 bases left between them. Here the CDR3 reads CASSPPGFNSPLHF. The CDR3 DNA is TGTGCCAGCTCACCACCAGGGTTCAATTCACCCCTCCACTTT.

This chain uses TRBV5-1 with TRBJ2-5; D gene uncertain. Germline-derived CDR1 and CDR2 are SGHRS and YFSETQ. This CDR3 is 15 amino acids long. The V end was cut by 0 bases, the J end by 0 bases, with 9 bases between. This CDR3 is CASSLAHRDQETQYF. The CDR3 DNA follows: TGCGCCAGCAGCTTGGCGCATAGAGACCAAGAGACCCAGTACTTC.

The gene calls are TRBV27 and TRBJ2-7; tentative D call: TRBD1 (6 bases). Trimming took off 5 bases at V and 8 bases at J, with 22 bases between the two ends. The germline CDR1 and CDR2 sequences are MNHEY and SMNVEV (reference sequence). The CDR3 contains 15 residues. CDR3 sequence (DNA): TGTGCCAGCAGTCCCCGAGCCGGGACAAGAGACCAGCAGTACTTC. This translates into CASSPRAGTRDQQYF.

V gene TRBV11-1 combines with J gene TRBJ2-7, with 7 positions matching TRBD1. The V segment lost 6 bases and the J segment 0 bases; nucleotides outside the gene matches: 11. CDR1 and CDR2 from the germline V gene are SGHAT and FQDESV (reference sequence). CDR3 length: 16 amino acids. As DNA, the CDR3 is TGTGCCAGCAGACCCCGGACAGGCTACTTCTCCTACGAGCAGTACTTC. Translation gives CASRPRTGYFSYEQYF. Using reference TRBV11-1 and TRBJ2-7 for the parts outside the CDR3, the full variable domain is EAEVAQSPRYKITEKSQAVAFWCDPISGHATLYWYRQILGQGPELLVQFQDESVVDDSQLPKDRFSAERLKGVDSTLKIQPAELGDSAMYLCASRPRTGYFSYEQYFGPGTRLTVT.

The chain employs TRBV4-2 and TRBJ2-1; 13 bases map to TRBD2. Trimming removed 3 bases from V and 7 bases from J; junction bases left unmatched: 6. Germline CDR1 reads LGHNA; CDR2 reads YNFKEQ. This CDR3 is built from 16 residues. The DNA of the CDR3 is TGTGCCAGCAGCCACCCCGGGACTAGCGGGGAAAATGAGCAGTTCTTC. Amino acids: CASSHPGTSGENEQFF.

The V gene is TRBV30, the J gene TRBJ2-1; either TRBD1 or TRBD2 may fit D (5 bases each). The V gene lost 7 bases and the J gene lost 2 bases, with 12 bases spanning the gap. The CDR3 has 13 amino acids. Germline CDR1 is GTSNPN and CDR2 is SVGIG (reference sequence). The CDR3 nucleotides read TGTGCCTCGGGGCAGGGCCCCTACAATGAGCAGTTCTTC. It specifies CASGQGPYNEQFF. Using reference TRBV30 and TRBJ2-1 for the parts outside the CDR3, the full variable domain is SQTIHQWPATLVQPVGSPLSLECTVEGTSNPNLYWYRQAAGRGLQLLFYSVGIGQISSEVPQNLSASRPQDRQFILSSKKLLLSDSGFYLCASGQGPYNEQFFGPGTRLTVL.

The rearrangement joins TRBV5-1 to TRBJ2-1; D unclear. Trimming took off 4 bases at V and 0 bases at J, with 8 bases between the two ends. CDR3 length: 14 residues. Germline lookup yields CDR1 SGHRS and CDR2 YFSETQ. CDR3 DNA: TGCGCCAGCAGCACGCTGAGCTCCTACAATGAGCAGTTCTTC. Translating it yields CASSTLSSYNEQFF. The entire variable domain, with the rest obtained from reference TRBV5-1 and TRBJ2-1, is as follows: KAGVTQTPRYLIKTRGQQVTLSCSPISGHRSVSWYQQTPGQGLQFLFEYFSETQRNKGNFPGRFSGRQFSNSRSEMNVSTLELGDSALYLCASSTLSSYNEQFFGPGTRLTVL.

The sample holds a few counts of this clone. J is TRBJ2-4 and V is TRBV5-1; D not certain. V lost 2 bases and J 1 base, leaving 7 bases between the germline ends. Germline CDR1 is SGHRS and CDR2 is YFSETQ. The CDR3 consists of 14 residues. CDR3 nucleotide sequence: TGCGCCAGCAGCTTCGACATGGCCAAAAACATTCAGTACTTC. As protein: CASSFDMAKNIQYF.

The chain has TRBV2 and TRBJ1-4; 7 bases align to TRBD1. The CDR3 runs to 13 residues. Trimming took 6 bases from V and 6 from J; bases not matched to a gene: 4. Germline V lookup: CDR1 SNHLY, CDR2 FYNNEI. The CDR3 DNA reads TGTGCCAGCAGCTCAGGGACAGATGAAAAACTGTTTTTT. Translating it yields CASSSGTDEKLFF.

This chain connects TRBV28 to TRBJ2-5; no definite D call. Germline-derived CDR1 and CDR2 are MDHEN and SYDVKM. The CDR3 contains 14 residues. V was clipped by 2 bases and J by 3 bases, with 10 bases between them. CDR3 in amino acids: CASSLSPFKETQYF. In nucleotides, the CDR3 is TGTGCCAGCAGTTTAAGTCCCTTTAAAGAGACCCAGTACTTC.

The CDR3 reads CASSYTEGQGIGEQFF. CDR3 DNA: TGTGCCAGCAGTTACACCGAGGGACAGGGCATCGGTGAGCAGTTCTTC. This sequence joins TRBV6-6 and TRBJ2-1; the match to TRBD1 covers 9 bases. In germline, CDR1 is MNHNY, CDR2 SVGAGI (reference sequence). The CDR3 has 16 residues. After removal of 2 bases from V and 9 bases from J, the junction contained 11 bases not matched to a gene.

The chain uses TRBV28 and TRBJ2-7, with D possibly TRBD2 on 7 matching bases. Germline V gene lookup returns CDR1 MDHEN and CDR2 SYDVKM. V was trimmed by 2 bases and J by 2 bases, leaving 16 bases between them. The CDR3 sequence is 16 residues long. CDR3 nucleotides: TGTGCCAGCAGTTTACGAGCGGGGTGGGGGCCCTACGAGCAGTACTTC. This gives the protein CASSLRAGWGPYEQYF.

This chain uses TRBV5-1 with TRBJ2-7; 9 bases align to TRBD1. CDR3 length: 14 residues. V lost 4 bases, J lost 3 bases, and 5 bases stayed unmatched. Per germline, CDR1 SGHRS and CDR2 YFSETQ. CDR3 loop: CASSRDRVGYEQYF. CDR3 nucleotide sequence: TGCGCCAGCAGCCGGGACAGGGTTGGCTACGAGCAGTACTTC. Supplemented by reference TRBV5-1 and TRBJ2-7, the full variable domain reads KAGVTQTPRYLIKTRGQQVTLSCSPISGHRSVSWYQQTPGQGLQFLFEYFSETQRNKGNFPGRFSGRQFSNSRSEMNVSTLELGDSALYLCASSRDRVGYEQYFGPGTRLTVT.

The chain carries TRBV28 and TRBJ1-2; 9 nucleotides align to TRBD1. Trimming at V came to 2 bases and at J to 4 bases, leaving 8 bases not matched to a gene. The CDR3 covers 16 residues. Germline V CDR1 and CDR2: MDHEN, SYDVKM. The CDR3 nucleotides are TGTGCCAGCAGTTTAACCAGACAGGGGGGGATCTATGGCTACACCTTC. It yields the protein CASSLTRQGGIYGYTF.

The chain employs TRBV28 and TRBJ2-7; 16 bases align to TRBD2. Germline V gene data show CDR1 as MDHEN and CDR2 as SYDVKM. The length of the CDR3 is 17 residues. V dropped 6 bases and J dropped 2; count of bases not matched to a gene: 7. CDR3 loop: CASRDPGLAGGAYEQYF. The CDR3 nucleotides are TGTGCCAGCAGAGACCCGGGACTAGCGGGAGGGGCCTACGAGCAGTACTTC.

This clone was observed a single time. The J gene is TRBJ2-1, the V gene TRBV7-2; D may be TRBD2 (5 bases). V was shortened by 5 bases and J by 9 bases, with 14 bases between the two germline ends. Germline-derived CDR1 and CDR2 are SGHTA and FQGNSA. The CDR3 spans 13 residues. DNA of the CDR3: TGTGCCAGCAGCCCAGTAATTCGGGGTGAGCAGTTCTTC. This gives the protein CASSPVIRGEQFF. Drawing the rest from reference TRBV7-2 and TRBJ2-1, the complete variable domain is GAGVSQSPSNKVTEKGKDVELRCDPISGHTALYWYRQSLGQGLEFLIYFQGNSAPDKSGLPSDRFSAERTGGSVSTLTIQRTQQEDSAVYLCASSPVIRGEQFFGPGTRLTVL.

The CDR3 sequence: CASSILAGVVEKLFF. Written as DNA, the CDR3 is TGTGCCAGTAGTATATTGGCAGGGGTGGTTGAAAAACTGTTTTTT. The chain has TRBV19 and TRBJ1-4; D possibly corresponds to TRBD1 (6 bases). The germline V gene has CDR1 LNHDA and CDR2 SQIVND (reference sequence). The CDR3 has 15 amino acids. The germline V and J ends were trimmed by 2 bases and 7 bases, with 14 bases remaining between them.

A word on this clone: A far larger clone differs by one base, so this is likely a read error. The rearrangement joins TRBV30 to TRBJ1-1; 8 nucleotides agree with TRBD1. CDR1 is GTSNPN, CDR2 SVGIG, per germline (reference sequence). V dropped 1 base and J dropped 7; count of bases not matched to a gene: 5. The CDR3 extends over 13 amino acids. This chain's CDR3 is CAWSAGQESEAFF. The CDR3 DNA follows: TGTGCCTGGAGTGCGGGACAGGAAAGTGAAGCTTTCTTT.